Following are 9 T cell receptor beta chains from one sample sequenced in a study of OX40 agonist ivuxolimab in advanced cancers. Sequencing used immunoSEQ multiplex PCR; TCRdb keeps in-frame clones, though not all of them. The sample comprises fewer than 80,000 clones, 60% to 80% of which are singletons, and 1.5% to 2% rests with the top ten. This material consisted of CD4+ or CD8+ T cells sorted from blood, taken in a trial of the OX40 agonist ivuxolimab. These receptors all stem from an adult with an advanced solid tumor such as melanoma, head and neck, liver or kidney cancer.

This chain uses TRBV10-3 with TRBJ2-7, with 7 nucleotides matching TRBD1. V lost 6 bases and J lost 0; bases outside the gene matches: 17. Germline CDR1 reads ENHRY; CDR2 reads SYGVKD. This CDR3 is 18 amino acids long. The CDR3 sequence: CAISKTGAEKQNSYEQYF. The DNA for the CDR3 is TGTGCCATCAGCAAAACAGGGGCAGAAAAACAAAACTCCTACGAGCAGTACTTC.

The V gene is TRBV14, the J gene TRBJ2-1, with D unresolved. Trimming shortened V by 1 base and J by 7 bases, and 5 bases separated the two germline ends. The V gene's germline CDR1 is SGHDN and CDR2 FVKESK. There are 12 residues in the CDR3. CDR3: CASSQVGNEQFF. The CDR3 region has the DNA TGTGCCAGCAGCCAAGTGGGGAATGAGCAGTTCTTC.

This chain links TRBV6-5 with TRBJ1-2, with D uncertain. The CDR3 extends over 13 amino acids. Trimming shortened V by 3 bases and J by 7 bases, and 12 bases separated the two germline ends. Germline loops: CDR1 MNHEY, CDR2 SVGAGI. CDR3 sequence (DNA): TGTGCCAGCAGTTATCTTGATGGAACTGGCTACACCTTC. This gives the protein CASSYLDGTGYTF.

This clone was counted only a few times. V is TRBV6-6 and J is TRBJ2-7; 7 bases match TRBD1. This CDR3 contains 12 residues. CDR1 MNHNY and CDR2 SVGAGI come from the germline V gene (reference sequence). Unmatched junction bases numbered 4, after V lost 7 bases and J lost 4 bases. CDR3 nucleotide sequence: TGTGCCAGCAAGCTACAGGGGTACGAGCAGTACTTC. Translated, it gives CASKLQGYEQYF.

The rearrangement uses TRBV21-1 and TRBJ2-5. TRBV21-1 is annotated as a pseudogene. The CDR3 sequence is 16 residues long. The CDR3 DNA sequence: TGTGCCAGCACCCTAGGCTACCCGGACGATAGGGAGACCCAGTACTTC. Protein sequence: CASTLGYPDDRETQYF.

CDR3 nucleotides: TGCGCCAGCAGCCAAGATTTTGTTCAAGAGACCCAGTACTTC. Its translation: CASSQDFVQETQYF. The chain couples TRBV4-1 to TRBJ2-5; D is undetermined. V dropped 0 bases and J dropped 2 bases, with 7 bases sitting between them. Germline-derived CDR1 and CDR2 are MGHRA and YSYEKL. The CDR3 has 14 residues.

This chain uses TRBV30 with TRBJ2-2; D gene unclear. Trimming removed 7 bases at V and 4 bases at J, with 16 bases between. The CDR3 has 14 residues. From germline, CDR1 is GTSNPN and CDR2 SVGIG (reference sequence). In nucleotides, the CDR3 is TGTGCCTTGAGGAGCTTCATGGGCACCGGGGAGCTGTTTTTT. Its translation: CALRSFMGTGELFF.

This chain joins TRBV27 and TRBJ2-7, with no clear D. CDR1 MNHEY and CDR2 SMNVEV come from the germline V gene (reference sequence). This CDR3 has 14 residues. V was shortened by 2 bases and J by 0 bases, with 8 bases between the two germline ends. The CDR3 sequence: CASSLLTGSYEQYF. CDR3 bases: TGTGCCAGCAGTTTACTGACGGGCTCCTACGAGCAGTACTTC.

The rearrangement joins TRBV5-1 to TRBJ1-2; TRBD1 matches at 7 bases. Trimming cost V 4 bases and J 4 bases; bases outside gene matches: 25. The CDR3 totals 20 residues. The germline V gene encodes CDR1 SGHRS and CDR2 YFSETQ. CDR3 region: CASSRMRGTALTSHPYGYTF. CDR3 bases: TGCGCCAGCAGCCGGATGCGAGGGACAGCCTTAACATCCCATCCCTATGGCTACACCTTC.